This is a list of T cell receptor beta chains from one sample in a study of blood T cell repertoires in COVID-19. Profiling relied on immunoSEQ multiplex PCR, and the TCRdb table lists in-frame clones only, not all of them. Here the sample spans about 130,000 clones, 85% being singletons. Sequenced material: peripheral blood. These TCRs come from a man aged 80 or over with active or convalescent COVID-19. The conserved cysteine and the conserved F or W are not part of the CDR3 here. A D gene is named only where the DNA matches it firmly.

v_call,d_call,j_call,cdr3_aa
TRBV6-6,TRBD1,TRBJ1-4,ASNPGQGFELF
TRBV10-3,.,TRBJ2-3,AISAVAGSTDTQY
TRBV4-1,TRBD1,TRBJ2-3,ASSPRDRVGDTQY
TRBV7-9,TRBD2,TRBJ2-7,ASSYGLAGIFYEQY
TRBV18,.,TRBJ1-3,ASSPVPRGDTIY
TRBV19,.,TRBJ1-5,ASSMHDIHRNQPQH
TRBV21-1,.,TRBJ2-1,ASSPRLADLYNEQF
TRBV27,.,TRBJ2-3,ASRPLNTDTQY
TRBV11-2,TRBD2,TRBJ2-5,ASSSGGAKN
TRBV6-2/TRBV6-3,TRBD1,TRBJ2-7,ASSYRMDRVGRSPYEQY
TRBV19,.,TRBJ1-6,ASSWRTYNSPLH
TRBV4-2,.,TRBJ2-5,ASSQGGRAAQETQY
TRBV30,TRBD2,TRBJ2-1,AWTPRGLAGVNEQF
TRBV2,TRBD1,TRBJ1-2,ASSERPGGGNYGYT
TRBV15,TRBD1,TRBJ2-7,ATSRDRGTGGYEQY
TRBV4-1,TRBD2,TRBJ2-3,ASSQDSTSGGVTTDTQY
TRBV28,TRBD1,TRBJ1-5,ASTPGGTQPQH
TRBV3-1/TRBV3-2,TRBD1,TRBJ1-2,ASSLQGNWGYT
TRBV5-4,.,TRBJ1-1,ASSFTTRNTEAF
TRBV11-2,TRBD1,TRBJ2-7,ASSSTGTGDYEQY
TRBV10-3,.,TRBJ2-3,ASDARGTDTQY
TRBV11-2,TRBD2,TRBJ2-4,ASSLRGSGAKNIQY
TRBV25-1,.,TRBJ1-4,ASSQGLTATNEKLF
TRBV11-1,.,TRBJ1-3,ASSFTADSGNTIY
TRBV29-1,.,TRBJ2-1,SVDKAGYYGEQF
TRBV6-2/TRBV6-3,.,TRBJ2-3,ASSPRESASTDTQY
TRBV5-1,.,TRBJ2-7,ASSWGVGAEQY
TRBV5-1,.,TRBJ2-5,ASSPGRYQETQY
TRBV28,.,TRBJ1-1,ASRGSWYTEAF
TRBV27,.,TRBJ1-1,ASSSILNTEAF
TRBV25-1,.,TRBJ1-5,ASPSWTYTNQPQH
TRBV29-1,TRBD1,TRBJ1-3,SVAGTGATASGNTIY
TRBV7-2,.,TRBJ1-6,ASSPQGNSNSPLH